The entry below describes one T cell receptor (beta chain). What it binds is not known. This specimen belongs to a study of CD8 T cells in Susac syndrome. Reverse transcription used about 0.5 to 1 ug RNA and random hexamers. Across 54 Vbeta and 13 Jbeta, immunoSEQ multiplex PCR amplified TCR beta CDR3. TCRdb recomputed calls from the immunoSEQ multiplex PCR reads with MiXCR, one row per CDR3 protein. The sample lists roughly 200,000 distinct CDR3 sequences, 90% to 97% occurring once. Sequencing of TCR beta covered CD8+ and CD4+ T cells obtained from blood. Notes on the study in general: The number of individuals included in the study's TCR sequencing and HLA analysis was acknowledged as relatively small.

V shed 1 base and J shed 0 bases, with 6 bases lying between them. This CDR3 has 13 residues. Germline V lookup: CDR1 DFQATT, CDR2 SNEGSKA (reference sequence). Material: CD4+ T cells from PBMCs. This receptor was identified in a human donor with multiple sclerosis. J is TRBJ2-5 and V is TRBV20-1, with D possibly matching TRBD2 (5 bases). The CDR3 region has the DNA TGCAGTGCTAGAGGGAGGTACCAAGAGACCCAGTACTTC. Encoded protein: CSARGRYQETQYF.